This T cell receptor beta chain appears in the sequencing data of a study of blood T cell repertoires in COVID-19. Study details: Acute and convalescent COVID-19 samples came from the United States, Italy and Spain. Sample material is recorded as cDNA or gDNA derived from T cells, B-cell-depleted T cells, or PBMCs.

Per the germline V gene, CDR1 is MRHNA and CDR2 is SNTAGT. The V and J ends lost 6 bases and 7 bases, in that order; junction bases with no gene match: 9. The length of the CDR3 is 14 residues. As originally analysed: Cell counts per sample came from amplifying reference gene primers. The assay was immunoSEQ multiplex PCR, and TCRdb's table has in-frame clones only and misses some. D and trimming were read from the DNA, whereas the V and J calls and clone size are those reported in that table. The sample consists of under 550,000 clones, 70% to 90% of them appearing once. Seattle-derived patients entered the study during active infection and were followed longitudinally.

The origin of this receptor is a man younger than 35 with COVID-19, enrolled during active disease. Sequenced sample: peripheral blood. This chain connects TRBV6-4 to TRBJ2-1, with 7 bases matching TRBD2. In DNA form, the CDR3 reads TGTGCCAGCAGCTCGGGAGGCGGGGGAAATGAGCAGTTCTTC. Translating gives CASSSGGGGNEQFF.